This TCR beta chain is drawn from a study of cytomegalovirus exposure and HLA in healthy donors. Whole-study results and caveats: Specificity for CMV antigens was confirmed in vitro for a few of the CMV-associated chains. Most sequenced TCRs were rare (though some public TCRs occurred in many donors).

Primers included in the PCR were 60 Vbeta and 13 Jbeta primers. TCRdb's copy holds only in-frame clones and misses some; the assay was immunoSEQ multiplex PCR. This table holds under 130,000 clones, 79% found once. This clone was detected a few times. Its antigen remains unknown. Germline CDR1 reads GTSNPN; CDR2 reads SVGIG (reference sequence). V lost 2 bases, J lost 5 bases, and 2 bases stayed unmatched. The CDR3 runs to 12 residues. These donors counted as nominally healthy when sampled, but unrecorded immune exposures were likely. This sequence originates from a man between 45 and 60 years old in good health and CMV-seropositive. Sequenced: PBMCs. The chain couples TRBV30 to TRBJ1-2; 7 nucleotides align to TRBD1. The CDR3 DNA follows: TGTGCCTGGAGTATGACAGGGTATGGCTACACCTTC. Its protein product is CAWSMTGYGYTF.